The 7 T cell receptor beta chains reported below all come from one sample, sequenced in a study of cytomegalovirus exposure and HLA in healthy donors. PCR primers comprised 60 Vbeta and 13 Jbeta primers. Produced via immunoSEQ multiplex PCR; TCRdb's table is partial and in-frame only. The sample contains some 130,000 clones, around three quarters of which appear only once. Sequenced input: PBMCs. These receptors were collected from a male donor in good health and CMV-seronegative.

V and J are TRBV7-2 and TRBJ1-5, with a possible D match to TRBD1 (5 bases). Trimming pared 1 base from V and 2 bases from J, leaving 15 bases between. Germline V gene sequence: CDR1 SGHTA, CDR2 FQGNSA. CDR3 length: 17 residues. This chain's CDR3 is CASSLGRVRGGNQPQHF. In nucleotides, the CDR3 is TGTGCCAGCAGCTTAGGAAGGGTTAGGGGCGGCAATCAGCCCCAGCATTTT.

This clone appeared a single time. The chain recombines TRBV7-9 with TRBJ1-6; 9 bases are a match to TRBD1. With V trimmed by 5 bases and J by 7 bases, 3 bases remained unmatched. The CDR3 spans 14 residues. Per germline, CDR1 SEHNR and CDR2 FQNEAQ (reference sequence). DNA of the CDR3: TGTGCCAGCAGCGACGGACAGGGGAATTCACCCCTCCACTTT. Protein: CASSDGQGNSPLHF. Full variable domain (remainder filled in from reference TRBV7-9 and TRBJ1-6): DTGVSQNPRHKITKRGQNVTFRCDPISEHNRLYWYRQTLGQGPEFLTYFQNEAQLEKSRLLSDRFSAERPKGSFSTLEIQRTEQGDSAMYLCASSDGQGNSPLHFGNGTRLTVT.

The rearrangement links TRBV28 to TRBJ1-5; TRBD1 agrees at 8 bases. V dropped 8 bases and J dropped 4; count of bases not matched to a gene: 7. The CDR3 sequence is 14 residues long. Per germline, CDR1 MDHEN and CDR2 SYDVKM. Here the CDR3 DNA reads TGTGCCAGCCGACAGACAGGGGAAAATCAGCCCCAGCATTTT. It yields the protein CASRQTGENQPQHF.

This sequence joins TRBV9 and TRBJ1-2; 8 bases fit TRBD1. The length of the CDR3 is 14 residues. From germline, CDR1 is SGDLS and CDR2 YYNGEE. V shed 3 bases and J 2 bases; nucleotides not matched to a gene: 3. CDR3 sequence (DNA): TGTGCCAGCAGCGCCGGGACAGGAAACTATGGCTACACCTTC. It specifies CASSAGTGNYGYTF.

The rearrangement links TRBV6-4 to TRBJ2-1; 8 bases align to TRBD2. The CDR3 sequence is 15 residues long. The ends lost 7 bases at V and 4 bases at J; junction bases unmatched: 9. Germline loops: CDR1 MRHNA, CDR2 SNTAGT. DNA of the CDR3: TGTGCCAGCAAGATTGGACTAGCCAAATACAATGAGCAGTTCTTC. Translated: CASKIGLAKYNEQFF.

The V call is TRBV7-6, the J call TRBJ2-3; D gene unclear. V lost 0 bases and J lost 3, with 7 bases in between. Germline loops: CDR1 SGHVS, CDR2 FNYEAQ. This CDR3 contains 14 residues. Here the CDR3 reads CASSLAHRTDTQYF. The CDR3 DNA reads as TGTGCCAGCAGCTTAGCGCACAGAACAGATACGCAGTATTTT. The variable domain in full, with the rest retrieved from reference TRBV7-6 and TRBJ2-3, is GAGVSQSPRYKVTKRGQDVALRCDPISGHVSLYWYRQALGQGPEFLTYFNYEAQQDKSGLPNDRFSAERPEGSISTLTIQRTEQRDSAMYRCASSLAHRTDTQYFGPGTRLTVL.

The genes are TRBV29-1 and TRBJ2-1, with D possibly being TRBD2 (6 bases). The CDR3 loop spans 15 amino acids. V shed 4 bases and J shed 1 base, with 14 bases lying between them. The germline V gene encodes CDR1 SQVTM and CDR2 ANQGSEA. The DNA for the CDR3 is TGCAGCGTTGTTTGGGGGGAGGTTTCCTACAATGAGCAGTTCTTC. Translating gives CSVVWGEVSYNEQFF.